This TCR beta chain was observed in a study of cytomegalovirus exposure and HLA in healthy donors. The CDR3 contains 16 residues. Germline CDR1 is MNHEY and CDR2 is SVGAGI. With 2 bases removed from V and 3 bases from J, the gap between germline ends came to 14 bases. When sampled, the donors appeared nominally healthy, though they likely had unrecorded immune exposures. Whole-study results and caveats: Available immune exposure information covered CMV serostatus only.

This PCR relied on a set of 60 Vbeta primers and 13 Jbeta primers. TCRdb keeps only in-frame clones here, not all; method: immunoSEQ multiplex PCR. The top ten hold 1.5% to 2% of the sample, which has 110,000 to 150,000 clones, over 60% seen once. Concerning this clone itself: Antigen: not known.

The chain couples TRBV6-5 to TRBJ2-1; a possible D gene is TRBD2 (6 bases). The specimen sequenced was PBMCs. The sequence derives from a woman between 40 and 50 years old in good health and CMV-seronegative. CDR3 DNA: TGTGCCAGCAGTTACCTTACGGGGAGGAACTACAATGAGCAGTTCTTC. It translates to CASSYLTGRNYNEQFF.